This T cell receptor (beta chain) stems from a study of T cell changes during pregnancy in multiple sclerosis. Trimming stripped 7 bases from V and 0 bases from J, with 11 bases between. The CDR3 contains 13 residues. CDR1 SGDLS and CDR2 YYNGEE come from the germline V gene. Some clones are missing from TCRdb's copy, which holds only in-frame ones; the method was immunoSEQ multiplex PCR. The repertoire consists of about 40,000 clones, with around 90% occurring once and the leading ten covering approximately 13%. The source of this sequence is a female donor with multiple sclerosis, enrolled in a pregnancy study. The chain links TRBV9 to TRBJ2-7; D perhaps matches TRBD2 (5 bases). The sequenced sample was CD8+ T cells from peripheral blood mononuclear cells, obtained in the first trimester of pregnancy. DNA of the CDR3: TGTGCCAGCTCCGACGGGAACTCCTACGAGCAGTACTTC. This translates into CASSDGNSYEQYF.